These 15 T cell receptor beta chains came from one sample sequenced in a study of shared clonotypes between healthy human individuals. Assay: immunoSEQ multiplex PCR; the TCRdb copy retains only in-frame clones and omits some. The sample comprises 550,000 to 750,000 clones, 90% to 95% of which are singletons, and 24% rests with the top ten. Naivety among CD8 cells was defined by CD45RO negativity and positive CCR7 selection, thereby excluding terminally differentiated effector memory CD45RA+ cells. The sequencing input was naive CD8+ T cells sorted from blood. Receptors were obtained from a man aged 30-40 years in good health.

This chain joins TRBV6-5 and TRBJ1-2; D may be TRBD1 (5 bases). The CDR3 is made up of 13 amino acids. Looked up from germline, CDR1 is MNHEY and CDR2 is SVGAGI. The ends were cut back, 6 bases at V and 2 bases at J, with 10 bases in the middle. CDR3 DNA sequence: TGTGCCAGCAGAGGGACCACGAACTATGGCTACACCTTC. Its translation is CASRGTTNYGYTF.

This clone occurred once. Here the CDR3 DNA reads TGTGCCAGCAGCTTGGGGGCAGGGCCATCGTACTTC. This codes for CASSLGAGPSYF. The J gene is TRBJ2-5, the V gene TRBV5-4; tentatively, D is TRBD1 (5 bases). Germline lookup yields CDR1 SGHNT and CDR2 YYREEE (reference sequence). The V and J ends lost 0 bases and 13 bases respectively, with 13 bases between them. The CDR3 spans 12 residues.

The chain couples TRBV10-3 to TRBJ2-2; 7 bases align to TRBD2. The germline V gene encodes CDR1 ENHRY and CDR2 SYGVKD. The V and J ends lost 0 bases and 7 bases, in that order; junction bases with no gene match: 11. CDR3 length: 17 residues. The DNA for the CDR3 is TGTGCCATCAGTGAGTCGATTTTGCCGGGGGGACGCGGGGAGCTGTTTTTT. Residues: CAISESILPGGRGELFF.

J is TRBJ1-1 and V is TRBV5-1, with a weak D call TRBD1 (6 bases). This CDR3 spans 13 amino acids. V was shortened by 6 bases and J by 1 base, with 10 bases between the two germline ends. Germline CDR1 is SGHRS and CDR2 is YFSETQ. CDR3 sequence reads: CASTTTGNTEAFF. The CDR3 DNA reads as TGCGCCAGCACCACGACAGGGAACACTGAAGCTTTCTTT. The variable domain in full, completed from reference TRBV5-1 and TRBJ1-1, reads KAGVTQTPRYLIKTRGQQVTLSCSPISGHRSVSWYQQTPGQGLQFLFEYFSETQRNKGNFPGRFSGRQFSNSRSEMNVSTLELGDSALYLCASTTTGNTEAFFGQGTRLTVV.

The chain recombines TRBV19 with TRBJ1-2; 9 bases align to TRBD1. The CDR3 extends over 12 amino acids. The germline gives CDR1 LNHDA, CDR2 SQIVND (reference sequence). Losses at the gene ends were 8 bases for V and 7 bases for J; bases not matched to a gene: 5. This chain's CDR3 is CASEQGAGGYTF. The CDR3 DNA follows: TGTGCCAGTGAACAGGGGGCCGGTGGCTACACCTTC.

V and J are TRBV10-1 and TRBJ2-1; TRBD2 is a possible D gene (5 bases). The germline CDR1 and CDR2 sequences are WNHNN and SYGVQD (reference sequence). V lost 3 bases to trimming and J lost 9 bases, with 9 bases between them. The CDR3 covers 12 residues. The CDR3, as DNA: TGCGCCAGCAGTGAACCGGGGAGTGAGCAGTTCTTC. Amino acid sequence: CASSEPGSEQFF.

The chain has TRBV30 and TRBJ2-1; a possible D gene is TRBD2 (5 bases). Trimming removed 4 bases at V and 7 bases at J, with 8 bases between. From germline, CDR1 is GTSNPN and CDR2 SVGIG (reference sequence). The CDR3 is 11 residues long. The CDR3 DNA is TGTGCCTGGACCGAGGGAAATGAGCAGTTCTTC. Protein product: CAWTEGNEQFF.

This clone was recorded only once. CDR3 in amino acids: CASRGTGSSYNEQFF. The CDR3 nucleotides are TGTGCCAGCAGGGGGACGGGGAGCTCCTACAATGAGCAGTTCTTC. The chain joins TRBV25-1 to TRBJ2-1; the D call may be TRBD1 or TRBD2 (5 bases each). The CDR3 consists of 15 residues. The germline gives CDR1 MGHDK, CDR2 SYGVNS. Trimming stripped 6 bases from V and 0 bases from J, with 12 bases between.

The V and J genes are TRBV29-1 and TRBJ2-5, with 9 bases lining up with TRBD2. The J call may be mistaken, given a closer DNA end match to TRBJ2-7. CDR3 length equals 14 residues. Germline-derived CDR1 and CDR2 are SQVTM and ANQGSEA. The CDR3 bases are TGCAGCGTTGAAACTAGCGGGTCATCCTACGAGCAGTACTTC. Amino acid sequence: CSVETSGSSYEQYF.

J is TRBJ2-2 and V is TRBV11-2, with 10 bases lining up with TRBD1. V lost 6 bases, J lost 6 bases, and 7 bases stayed unmatched. Germline-derived CDR1 and CDR2 are SGHAT and FQNNGV. This CDR3 is 15 amino acids long. The CDR3 sequence: CASSSGTGASGELFF. The CDR3 DNA follows: TGTGCCAGCAGTTCCGGGACAGGGGCCTCCGGGGAGCTGTTTTTT.

V gene TRBV7-2 combines with J gene TRBJ2-7, with 8 bases lining up with TRBD2. The V gene end was trimmed by 3 bases and the J gene end by 2 bases; junction bases not matched to a gene: 3. The length of the CDR3 is 14 residues. Germline loops: CDR1 SGHTA, CDR2 FQGNSA. The CDR3 nucleotides are TGTGCCAGCAGCTTCCCTAGCGGGCCCTACGAGCAGTACTTC. Translating gives CASSFPSGPYEQYF.

This sequence joins TRBV5-1 and TRBJ1-1, with D possibly matching TRBD1 (5 bases). V was shortened by 0 bases and J by 1 base, with 7 bases between the two germline ends. The CDR3 contains 14 residues. Germline V gene data show CDR1 as SGHRS and CDR2 as YFSETQ. CDR3 region: CASSLVGANTEAFF. The DNA for the CDR3 is TGCGCCAGCAGCTTGGTTGGGGCGAACACTGAAGCTTTCTTT.

This clone was counted once. The CDR3 DNA follows: TGTGCCAGCGGGGGACAGGGGGACCCCGGGACGACTTTCTTT. Its translation: CASGGQGDPGTTFF. The chain combines TRBV6-6 with TRBJ1-1; 11 nucleotides align to TRBD1. The CDR3 consists of 14 residues. Germline V CDR1 and CDR2: MNHNY, SVGAGI (reference sequence). The V gene end was trimmed by 8 bases and the J gene end by 12 bases; junction bases not matched to a gene: 14.

The V and J genes are TRBV10-1 and TRBJ2-3; TRBD1 aligns across 8 bases. The CDR3 covers 14 residues. J was trimmed by 3 bases and V by 3 bases; bases with no gene match: 2. Germline values: CDR1 WNHNN, CDR2 SYGVQD (reference sequence). For the CDR3, the DNA is TGCGCCAGCAGTGAAGGACAGGGTACAGATACGCAGTATTTT. Encoded protein: CASSEGQGTDTQYF.

The gene calls are TRBV6-5 and TRBJ1-2, with D unclear. This CDR3 is 13 amino acids long. V was pared by 2 bases and J by 8 bases, with 12 bases between. Germline lookup yields CDR1 MNHEY and CDR2 SVGAGI. CDR3 bases: TGTGCCAGCAGTTACGCCCAAGGATCAGGCTACACCTTC. This sequence encodes CASSYAQGSGYTF.